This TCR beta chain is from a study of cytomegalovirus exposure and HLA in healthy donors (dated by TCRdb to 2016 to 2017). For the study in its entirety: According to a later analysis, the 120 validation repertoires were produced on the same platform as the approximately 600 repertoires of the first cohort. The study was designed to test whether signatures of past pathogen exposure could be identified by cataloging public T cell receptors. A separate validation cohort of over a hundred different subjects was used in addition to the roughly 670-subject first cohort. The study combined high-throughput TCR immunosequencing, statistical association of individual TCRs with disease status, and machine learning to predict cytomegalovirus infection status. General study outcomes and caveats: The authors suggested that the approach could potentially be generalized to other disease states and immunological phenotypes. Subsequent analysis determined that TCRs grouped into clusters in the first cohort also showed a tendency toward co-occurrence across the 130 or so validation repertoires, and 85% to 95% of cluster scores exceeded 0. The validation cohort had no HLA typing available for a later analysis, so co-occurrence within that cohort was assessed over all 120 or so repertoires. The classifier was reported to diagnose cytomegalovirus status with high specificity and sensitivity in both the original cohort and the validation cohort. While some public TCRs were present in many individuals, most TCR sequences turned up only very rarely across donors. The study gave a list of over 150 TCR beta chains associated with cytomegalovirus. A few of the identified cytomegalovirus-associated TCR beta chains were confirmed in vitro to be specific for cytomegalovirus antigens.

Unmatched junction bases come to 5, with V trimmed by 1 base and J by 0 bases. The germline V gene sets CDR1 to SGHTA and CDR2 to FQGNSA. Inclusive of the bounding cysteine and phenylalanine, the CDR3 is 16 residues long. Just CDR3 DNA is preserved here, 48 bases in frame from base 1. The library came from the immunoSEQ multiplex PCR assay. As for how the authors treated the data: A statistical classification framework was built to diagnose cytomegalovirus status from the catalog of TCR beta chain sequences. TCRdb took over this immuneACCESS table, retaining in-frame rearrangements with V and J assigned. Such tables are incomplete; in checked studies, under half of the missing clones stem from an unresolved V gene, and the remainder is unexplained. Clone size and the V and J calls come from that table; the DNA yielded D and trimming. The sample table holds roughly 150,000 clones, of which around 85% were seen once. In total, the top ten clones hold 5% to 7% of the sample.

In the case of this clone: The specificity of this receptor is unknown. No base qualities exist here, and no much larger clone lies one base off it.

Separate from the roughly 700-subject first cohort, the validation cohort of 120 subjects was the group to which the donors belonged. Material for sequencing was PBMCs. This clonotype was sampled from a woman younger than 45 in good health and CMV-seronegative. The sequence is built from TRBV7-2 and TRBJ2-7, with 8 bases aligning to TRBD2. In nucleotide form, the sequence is TGTGCCAGCAGCTTAGTTGGCGGGGGGAACTCCTACGAGCAGTACTTC. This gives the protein CASSLVGGGNSYEQYF.